This T cell receptor beta chain was sequenced during a study of T cells in localized non-small cell lung cancer. General observations from the study: An association was observed between higher blood T cell density and longer overall survival. Uninvolved adjacent lung showed peak T cell clonality, exceeding tumor. Sequencing involved a lone tumor region, leaving heterogeneity possible. There were a median around 53 of the top 100 tumor clones appearing in adjacent lung.

Some clones are missing from TCRdb's copy, which holds only in-frame ones; the method was immunoSEQ multiplex PCR. This sample has about 48,000 clones; around three quarters occur once, and the top ten carry less than 20%. From germline, CDR1 is SGDLS and CDR2 YYNGEE. V trimming: 7 bases; J trimming: 7 bases; junction bases outside the gene matches: 5. The CDR3 spans 12 residues. About this clone itself: As yet, its antigen is unknown.

The sequence was obtained from a man aged 35 to 69 with stage I squamous cell lung carcinoma. J is TRBJ2-3 and V is TRBV9; 8 bases match TRBD2. Sequences were derived from peripheral blood, sampled before any cancer treatment. The CDR3 protein is CASRGGGNTQYF. The CDR3 nucleotides are TGTGCCAGCCGGGGGGGTGGAAATACGCAGTATTTT.